Here is one T cell receptor (beta chain) with its context. The target antigen is unknown. Sorted naive or memory CD4+ cells met CEF peptides for 9 to 11 days. This sample is drawn from a study of CD4 T cells in relation to SARS-CoV-2 and coronaviruses. Study summary: PBMCs were cultured with antigen for roughly 10 days before TCR beta sequencing. Shared crossreactive spike epitopes were mapped to their HLA restriction.

TCRdb's table, derived via immunoSEQ multiplex PCR, lists solely in-frame clones and lacks some. Of around 34,000 clones listed, around four fifths are singletons. This CDR3 contains 16 residues. V gave up 5 bases and J gave up 0 bases, with 17 bases separating them. The germline CDR1 and CDR2 sequences are SGHVS and FQNEAQ. The material sequenced was memory CD4+ T cells from PBMCs, cultured in vitro. The receptor was isolated from an adult with COVID-19. J is TRBJ2-7 and V is TRBV7-8; D may be TRBD1 or TRBD2 (5 bases each). For the CDR3, the DNA is TGTGCCAGCAGCGGAGGCCCGGGGCCCGTCTCCTACGAGCAGTACTTC. This sequence encodes CASSGGPGPVSYEQYF.